Detailed here is one T cell receptor (beta chain). As yet, its antigen is unknown. These data belong to a study of regulatory T cells in long-lasting Graves disease. Overall study context: Newly diagnosed Graves' patients had taken antithyroid drugs under 3 months. Overall study results and limits: Fewer public clonotypes were shared by new patients (around 990) than by persistent patients (about 2,500). With persistent disease, TRBV28, TRBJ1-2 and TRBJ2-5 were the favored segments.

The time point denotes: newly diagnosed GD, antithyroid drugs for less than 3 months. From RNA extracted from PBMCs, the TCR library was made. V was clipped by 2 bases and J by 3 bases; unmatched bases: 3. The CDR3 consists of 14 residues. Germline CDR1 and CDR2: MNHEY and SVGEGT. iRepertoire HTBI primers and Arm-PCR of CDR3 regions built TCR beta libraries. MiXCR, applied by TCRdb to the multiplex PCR reads, yields one record per CDR3 protein. Among 500,000 or so distinct CDR3 sequences, 15% to 20% were seen once, and the ten largest hold more than 10%. In addition, the sample was reused for a study of T cells in Graves' hyperthyroidism and ophthalmopathy. That work contributes: Patients with uncontrolled infections, other autoimmune diseases, pregnancy or lactation were excluded.

The receptor was isolated from a man in his forties with Graves disease. V gene TRBV6-2 or TRBV6-3 combines with J gene TRBJ2-7, with 8 nucleotides matching TRBD1. The sequencing here drew on peripheral blood mononuclear cells (PBMCs), taken at new diagnosis, from a patient treated with antithyroid drugs. For the CDR3, the DNA is TGTGCCAGCAGTTACGGACAGGGCGGCTACGAGCAGTACTTC. This codes for CASSYGQGGYEQYF.